This is a list of T cell receptor beta chains from one sample in a study of beta chain features in type 1 diabetes. Only in-frame clones appear in the TCRdb table, and some are missing; sequencing was by immunoSEQ multiplex PCR. This table holds 450,000 or so clones, about 10% found once. The source material was naive CD4+ T cells from blood. The origin of the receptors is a woman younger than 30 in good health. CDR3s leave out the opening cysteine and the closing phenylalanine or tryptophan. The order of the fields is J gene, V gene, CDR3 length, CDR3 protein.

J gene: TRBJ2-6; V gene: TRBV2; CDR3 length: 13; CDR3 protein: ASSRGLSGANVLT
J gene: TRBJ2-3; V gene: TRBV19; CDR3 length: 12; CDR3 protein: ASSKGDPTDTQY
J gene: TRBJ2-1; V gene: TRBV7-2; CDR3 length: 13; CDR3 protein: ASSFSSGTYNEQF
J gene: TRBJ2-6; V gene: TRBV5-1; CDR3 length: 13; CDR3 protein: ASTPNPSGANVLT
J gene: TRBJ2-2; V gene: TRBV9; CDR3 length: 14; CDR3 protein: ASSVAAGGNTGELF
J gene: TRBJ2-1; V gene: TRBV7-3; CDR3 length: 11; CDR3 protein: ASSLTENNEQF
J gene: TRBJ1-1; V gene: TRBV6-5; CDR3 length: 12; CDR3 protein: ASSYSHTWTEAF
J gene: TRBJ2-1; V gene: TRBV15; CDR3 length: 11; CDR3 protein: ATSRDTGSEQF
J gene: TRBJ1-4; V gene: TRBV7-9; CDR3 length: 14; CDR3 protein: ASSLEAAGALGKLF
J gene: TRBJ2-5; V gene: TRBV25-1; CDR3 length: 14; CDR3 protein: ASSGGSGASVETQY
J gene: TRBJ2-1; V gene: TRBV7-8; CDR3 length: 14; CDR3 protein: ASSQLSGGSYNEQF
J gene: TRBJ2-1; V gene: TRBV14; CDR3 length: 13; CDR3 protein: ASSRGTSDYNEQF
J gene: TRBJ1-1; V gene: TRBV18; CDR3 length: 9; CDR3 protein: ASSPNTEAF
J gene: TRBJ2-4; V gene: TRBV4-3; CDR3 length: 17; CDR3 protein: ASSQGQTSGGVAKNIQY
J gene: TRBJ2-1; V gene: TRBV4-3; CDR3 length: 14; CDR3 protein: ASSQALRTEYNEQF
J gene: TRBJ1-6; V gene: TRBV4-3; CDR3 length: 13; CDR3 protein: ASSQALGSDSPLH
J gene: TRBJ1-1; V gene: TRBV10-3; CDR3 length: 11; CDR3 protein: AISSGRGTEAF
J gene: TRBJ1-2; V gene: TRBV4-2; CDR3 length: 15; CDR3 protein: ASSQELTGTSFYGYT